This TCR beta chain was found in a study of shared clonotypes between healthy human individuals. Looking at the study overall: The composition of the donors was a couple of women and a few men aged 18 to 49. Points from the study as a whole: In the sorted subsets, rarefaction showed sequencing was incomplete despite large depth. Unshared clonotypes carried lower generation probabilities than those common to all four donors. Richness estimates generally favored naive over memory subsets.

Remarks on this clone: Its antigen remains unknown.

Here immunoSEQ multiplex PCR was the method, and the copy in TCRdb shows in-frame clones only, minus some. The table includes approximately 1.1 million clones, approximately 80% detected once. Specimen: memory CD4+ T cells from PBMCs. Specified subset: CD45RA-negative fraction. The clonotype originates from a man aged 18 to 29 in good health. Some clones in this sample may be carry-over from other donors' samples.

The CDR3 loop is CASRLRGGTYEQYF. For the CDR3, the DNA is TGCGCCAGCCGTCTTAGGGGAGGGACCTACGAGCAGTACTTC. The chain has TRBV5-1 and TRBJ2-7; TRBD2 aligns across 7 bases. CDR3 length: 14 amino acids. Per germline, CDR1 SGHRS and CDR2 YFSETQ. The V segment lost 7 bases and the J segment 2 bases; nucleotides outside the gene matches: 9.